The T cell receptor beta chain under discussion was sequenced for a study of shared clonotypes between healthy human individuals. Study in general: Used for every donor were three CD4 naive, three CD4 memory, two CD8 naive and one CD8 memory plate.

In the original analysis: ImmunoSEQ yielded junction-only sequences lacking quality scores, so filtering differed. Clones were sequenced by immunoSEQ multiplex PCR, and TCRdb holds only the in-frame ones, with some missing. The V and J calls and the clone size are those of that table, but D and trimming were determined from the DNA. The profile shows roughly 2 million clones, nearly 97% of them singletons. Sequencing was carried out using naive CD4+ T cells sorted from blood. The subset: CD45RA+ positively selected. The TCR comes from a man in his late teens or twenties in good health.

The CDR3 sequence: CASSFRSGVAGELFF. In DNA, the CDR3 is TGCGCCAGCAGCTTCCGATCAGGTGTGGCCGGGGAGCTGTTTTTT. The chain carries TRBV5-1 and TRBJ2-2; D call uncertain. This CDR3 is built from 15 residues. With 2 bases removed from V and 6 bases from J, the gap between germline ends came to 14 bases. CDR1 SGHRS and CDR2 YFSETQ come from the germline V gene.